Listed below are T cell receptor beta chains from one sample, sequenced in a study of blood T cell repertoires in COVID-19. Measured with immunoSEQ multiplex PCR; TCRdb has only the in-frame clones, and not every one. The repertoire has about 220,000 clones, around four fifths of them found once; the top ten carry 7% to 10%. The sequenced sample consisted of peripheral blood. The source of these receptors is a woman aged 50 to 60 with acute or convalescent COVID-19. Each CDR3 is given without its conserved first and last residue. Fields, in order: D gene, V gene, CDR3 protein. The D gene is left open where the match is weak.

TRBD2 | TRBV4-2 | ASSQVELAGEITDTQY
TRBD2 | TRBV27 | ASSHPSSGVYEQY
TRBD1 | TRBV15 | ATSKSRGYEQY
TRBD2 | TRBV3-1/TRBV3-2 | ASSQAAPGLASPGV
- | TRBV20-1 | SASQGIVHEQY
- | TRBV19 | ASSIGNNQPQH
TRBD1 | TRBV7-9 | ASSFRGTAYNEKLF
- | TRBV11-3 | ASSRITAGCKYYGYT
- | TRBV15 | ATSVDSFNQPQH
- | TRBV11-2 | ASSLDQGSTQY
TRBD1 | TRBV5-1 | ASRTGARDEQF
TRBD1 | TRBV28 | ASSLTDRGDNEQY
TRBD2 | TRBV7-6 | ASSRTDGLGNEQY
- | TRBV6-5 | ASGRSNTGELF
TRBD2 | TRBV4-1 | ASSQDRASGAYEQY
- | TRBV29-1 | SVGLQETQY
- | TRBV11-2 | ASSLDNYEQY
- | TRBV1 | TSSQDRVSPSYEQY
TRBD2 | TRBV3-1/TRBV3-2 | ATSRTSGRAGTGELF
- | TRBV9 | ASSVGLLPPQY
- | TRBV28 | ASTQRATSTYEQY
- | TRBV5-6 | ASSAGLGGYT
- | TRBV25-1 | ASSDPTFTGNYGYT
TRBD1 | TRBV7-9 | ASSPGTGGGNTIY
TRBD1 | TRBV9 | ASSVEQGWDEQY
- | TRBV21-1 | ASSSRRFDRSYEQY
TRBD2 | TRBV24-1 | ATSDFGLAGVGADTQY
- | TRBV18 | ASSPTRAPGANVLT
TRBD2 | TRBV13 | ASSSFRASGSSYNEQF
TRBD2 | TRBV28 | ASRGPGLAKF
TRBD1 | TRBV12-3/TRBV12-4 | ASSWDRDHEQY
TRBD2 | TRBV5-1 | ASSFLKRTSGTNEQF
- | TRBV30 | AWSGQGNSPLH
TRBD2 | TRBV6-5 | ASSYGLAGVGEQY
- | TRBV29-1 | SVDRRGTEAF
TRBD2 | TRBV10-1 | AVQGSGREQF
TRBD1 | TRBV29-1 | SVERQGIGEAF
- | TRBV12-3/TRBV12-4 | ASSGSSDQPQH
- | TRBV5-1 | ASRPATNEKLF
TRBD2 | TRBV9 | ASSLLESGRPSYNEQF
- | TRBV18 | ASSPPKVRNEQF
TRBD2 | TRBV3-1/TRBV3-2 | ASSQASGRASSGTGELF
- | TRBV3-1/TRBV3-2 | ASSQNSGNYNEQF
- | TRBV11-2 | ASSLFRVGLSTEAF
- | TRBV28 | ASSLYAGAKNIQY
TRBD2 | TRBV2 | ASSRLAGGQETQY